This T cell receptor beta chain was identified during a study of chemoradiotherapy in HPV16-positive cancers. Some clones are missing from TCRdb's copy, which holds only in-frame ones; the method was immunoSEQ multiplex PCR. Of approximately 35,000 clones listed, around three quarters are singletons. In this sample, this clone turned up a few times. Samples were taken several times over chemoradiotherapy. The clonotype was recovered from a human donor with HPV-associated anogenital cancer. The sequenced sample was blood, obtained from a patient who underwent chemoradiotherapy.

CDR3 residues: CASSFSTGANSPLHF. CDR3 sequence (DNA): TGTGCCAGCAGCTTTTCGACAGGGGCTAATTCACCCCTCCACTTT. The chain has TRBV5-4 and TRBJ1-6; 8 nucleotides line up with TRBD1. The CDR3 contains 15 residues. The trim removed 2 bases at V and 6 bases at J, leaving 4 bases unmatched. The germline CDR1 and CDR2 sequences are SGHNT and YYREEE (reference sequence).